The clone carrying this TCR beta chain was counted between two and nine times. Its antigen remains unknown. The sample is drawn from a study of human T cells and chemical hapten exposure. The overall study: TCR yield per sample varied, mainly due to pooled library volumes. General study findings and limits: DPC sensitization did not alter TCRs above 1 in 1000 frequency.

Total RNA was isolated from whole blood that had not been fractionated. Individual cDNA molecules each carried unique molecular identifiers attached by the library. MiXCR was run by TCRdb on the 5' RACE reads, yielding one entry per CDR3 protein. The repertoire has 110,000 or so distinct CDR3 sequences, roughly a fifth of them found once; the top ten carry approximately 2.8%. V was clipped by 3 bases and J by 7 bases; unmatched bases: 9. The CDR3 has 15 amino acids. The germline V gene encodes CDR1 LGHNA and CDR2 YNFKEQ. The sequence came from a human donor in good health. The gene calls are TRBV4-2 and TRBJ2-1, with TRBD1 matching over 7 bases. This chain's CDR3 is CASSQVDRAGNEQFF. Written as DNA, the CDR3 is TGTGCCAGCAGCCAGGTTGACAGGGCAGGGAATGAGCAGTTCTTC.